These 26 T cell receptor beta chains were all obtained from the same sample, sequenced in a study of blood T cell repertoires in COVID-19. The protocol was immunoSEQ multiplex PCR, while the TCRdb copy is restricted to in-frame clones and leaves out a portion. The repertoire holds more than 300,000 clones, with 86% as singletons. The specimen sequenced was PBMCs or T cells enriched from blood (not recorded which). Receptors originate from a man aged 30 to 45 who had recovered from COVID-19.

The CDR3 reads CASSIDRSYEQYF. The CDR3 bases are TGTGCCAGTAGTATAGATAGGAGCTACGAGCAGTACTTC. V is TRBV19 and J is TRBJ2-7, with D uncertain. This CDR3 spans 13 amino acids. Germline values: CDR1 LNHDA, CDR2 SQIVND (reference sequence). V shed 0 bases and J shed 3 bases, with 6 bases lying between them.

The chain is built from TRBV19 and TRBJ2-5, with 8 bases matching TRBD2. The CDR3 has 14 amino acids. From germline, CDR1 is LNHDA and CDR2 SQIVND (reference sequence). With V trimmed by 6 bases and J by 7 bases, 10 bases remained unmatched. The CDR3 loop reads CASSPQIAGGTQYF. CDR3 nucleotides: TGTGCCAGTAGCCCCCAAATCGCGGGGGGGACCCAGTACTTC.

This CDR3 reads CASRGRVTGELFF. The CDR3 nucleotides are TGTGCCAGCAGGGGTCGGGTCACCGGGGAGCTGTTTTTT. The rearrangement links TRBV2 to TRBJ2-2; D is ambiguous. The CDR3 runs 13 residues. The germline V and J ends were trimmed by 6 bases and 4 bases, with 9 bases remaining between them. The V gene's germline CDR1 is SNHLY and CDR2 FYNNEI. The entire variable domain, with the rest obtained from reference TRBV2 and TRBJ2-2, is as follows: EPEVTQTPSHQVTQMGQEVILRCVPISNHLYFYWYRQILGQKVEFLVSFYNNEISEKSEIFDDQFSVERPDGSNFTLKIRSTKLEDSAMYFCASRGRVTGELFFGEGSRLTVL.

The chain carries TRBV28 and TRBJ1-1, with D unclear. The V end was cut by 2 bases, the J end by 5 bases, with 9 bases between. In germline, CDR1 is MDHEN, CDR2 SYDVKM. The CDR3 loop spans 13 amino acids. CDR3 amino acids: CASSLGRRTEAFF. DNA of the CDR3: TGTGCCAGCAGTTTAGGCAGGAGGACTGAAGCTTTCTTT.

The rearrangement links TRBV25-1 to TRBJ1-6; D uncertain. This CDR3 spans 16 amino acids. Per germline, CDR1 MGHDK and CDR2 SYGVNS. Trimming left V 5 bases short and J 5 bases short, with 16 bases between. CDR3 coding DNA: TGTGCCAGCAGTCCCTCGAGGACGGGGAATAATTCACCCCTCCACTTT. Protein: CASSPSRTGNNSPLHF.

This clone was observed a few times. The genes are TRBV6-4 and TRBJ2-6, with 8 nucleotides matching TRBD1. The CDR3 consists of 16 residues. Trimming removed 4 bases from V and 3 bases from J; junction bases left unmatched: 5. CDR1 and CDR2 from the germline V gene are MRHNA and SNTAGT. Here the CDR3 reads CASSAGGAGGANVLTF. CDR3 DNA sequence: TGTGCCAGCAGTGCAGGGGGCGCAGGTGGGGCCAACGTCCTGACTTTC.

DNA of the CDR3: TGCGCCAGCAGCCGGGATCAGGGACTAAGCACAGATACGCAGTATTTT. Translated: CASSRDQGLSTDTQYF. V is TRBV4-1 and J is TRBJ2-3; 7 bases are a match to TRBD2. The CDR3 extends over 16 amino acids. Germline CDR1 reads MGHRA; CDR2 reads YSYEKL. J gave up 0 bases and V 4 bases, and 7 bases lay outside the gene matches.

The chain couples TRBV28 to TRBJ2-7, with D possibly being TRBD2 (7 bases). Germline lookup yields CDR1 MDHEN and CDR2 SYDVKM. Between the trimmed V and J ends, which lost 11 bases and 3 bases, there was a span of 20 bases. The CDR3 covers 14 residues. In nucleotides, the CDR3 is TGTGCCGCGGGCAGAAGGGGGGGCTTCTACGAGCAGTACTTC. It yields the protein CAAGRRGGFYEQYF.

The chain employs TRBV29-1 and TRBJ1-3; the D gene is possibly TRBD1 (6 bases). Germline V gene data show CDR1 as SQVTM and CDR2 as ANQGSEA. The CDR3 runs to 13 residues. The germline V and J ends were trimmed by 6 bases and 3 bases, with 12 bases remaining between them. CDR3 protein: CSVHEGDGNTIYF. DNA for the CDR3: TGCAGCGTCCACGAGGGGGATGGAAACACCATATATTTT.

The rearrangement uses TRBV3-1 (or the pseudogene TRBV3-2) and TRBJ2-7; D unclear. V was trimmed by 4 bases and J by 0 bases, leaving 13 bases between them. Germline V gene sequence: CDR1 LGHDT, CDR2 YNNKEL (reference sequence). This CDR3 is built from 15 residues. The CDR3 bases are TGTGCCAGCAGCCCCCTTGTACGGAGCTCCTACGAGCAGTACTTC. Translation gives CASSPLVRSSYEQYF.

The V call is TRBV5-1, the J call TRBJ2-5; TRBD1 matches 7 bases. Germline V gene lookup returns CDR1 SGHRS and CDR2 YFSETQ. The CDR3 length is 14 residues. V was clipped by 6 bases and J by 2 bases; unmatched bases: 7. In DNA form, the CDR3 reads TGCGCCAGCAACCTTGGGACAGAGCAAGAGACCCAGTACTTC. Translated, it gives CASNLGTEQETQYF.

This sequence joins TRBV5-1 and TRBJ2-7, with 7 bases that match TRBD2. The junction had 2 bases not matched to a gene; V was cut back by 0 bases and J by 2 bases. This CDR3 comprises 14 residues. CDR1 and CDR2 (germline): SGHRS, YFSETQ. CDR3 sequence (DNA): TGCGCCAGCAGCTTGGTTGGGGGGGCCTACGAGCAGTACTTC. The encoded protein is CASSLVGGAYEQYF.

V is TRBV6-1 and J is TRBJ1-5; weak D call: TRBD1 (6 bases). Germline CDR1 is MNHNS and CDR2 is SASEGT. CDR3 size: 15 residues. The germline V and J ends were trimmed by 3 bases and 2 bases, with 11 bases remaining between them. DNA of the CDR3: TGTGCCAGCAGTGATACAGGGCCGGGCAATCAGCCCCAGCATTTT. Translation gives CASSDTGPGNQPQHF.

This clone appeared a single time. This chain joins TRBV7-9 and TRBJ1-5; TRBD1 is a possible D gene (5 bases). Trimming shortened V by 3 bases and J by 2 bases, and 23 bases separated the two germline ends. The CDR3 contains 19 residues. Per the germline V gene, CDR1 is SEHNR and CDR2 is FQNEAQ (reference sequence). The CDR3 DNA is TGTGCCAGCAGCTTGGGGCAGGACAAATATTGGGAGGGCAATCAGCCCCAGCATTTT. Protein sequence: CASSLGQDKYWEGNQPQHF.

The gene calls are TRBV11-2 and TRBJ2-1, with 12 bases lining up with TRBD2. CDR1 and CDR2 from the germline V gene are SGHAT and FQNNGV. V gave up 5 bases and J gave up 9 bases; unmatched junction bases: 2. This CDR3 contains 13 residues. CDR3 nucleotides: TGTGCCAGCAGCCCGACTAGCGGGGGTGAGCAGTTCTTC. It is translated as CASSPTSGGEQFF.

The chain joins TRBV19 to TRBJ2-5; 9 nucleotides match TRBD2. The trim removed 6 bases at V and 7 bases at J, leaving 6 bases unmatched. Germline V gene sequence: CDR1 LNHDA, CDR2 SQIVND (reference sequence). The CDR3 loop spans 13 amino acids. The CDR3: CASRSGGRPTQYF. The CDR3, as DNA: TGTGCCAGTAGGAGCGGGGGGAGACCGACCCAGTACTTC.

The chain carries TRBV29-1 and TRBJ2-2, with D tentatively TRBD1 (5 bases). From germline, CDR1 is SQVTM and CDR2 ANQGSEA. The CDR3 loop spans 13 amino acids. V was cut by 4 bases and J by 7 bases, with 13 bases left in between. CDR3 sequence (DNA): TGCAGCGTTGGGCCAGGGTGGGACGGGGAGCTGTTTTTT. Its translation: CSVGPGWDGELFF.

The rearrangement links TRBV6-4 to TRBJ1-5; D is undetermined. Trimming pared 11 bases from V and 6 bases from J, leaving 14 bases between. Germline CDR1 reads MRHNA; CDR2 reads SNTAGT. The CDR3 contains 12 residues. This CDR3 reads CAPGWFGQPQHF. Here the CDR3 DNA reads TGTGCCCCCGGGTGGTTCGGTCAGCCCCAGCATTTT.

The chain carries TRBV28 and TRBJ2-7; unclear D gene. Per germline, CDR1 MDHEN and CDR2 SYDVKM. CDR3 length: 12 amino acids. Between the trimmed V and J ends, which lost 5 bases and 1 base, there was a span of 6 bases. The CDR3 reads CASSQQSYEQYF. The CDR3, as DNA: TGTGCCAGCAGTCAACAGTCCTACGAGCAGTACTTC.

The genes are TRBV6-5 and TRBJ1-1; D is uncertain. Germline V gene lookup returns CDR1 MNHEY and CDR2 SVGAGI. This CDR3 spans 13 amino acids. The V gene lost 8 bases and the J gene lost 0 bases, with 10 bases spanning the gap. CDR3 region: CASWAVMNTEAFF. The CDR3 nucleotides are TGTGCCAGCTGGGCAGTCATGAACACTGAAGCTTTCTTT.

The chain is built from TRBV5-4 and TRBJ2-1; 7 bases match TRBD1. The CDR3 runs 15 residues. Germline CDR1 reads SGHNT; CDR2 reads YYREEE (reference sequence). The V segment lost 4 bases and the J segment 3 bases; nucleotides outside the gene matches: 7. The CDR3 loop reads CASSATGDGYNEQFF. CDR3 in DNA: TGTGCCAGCAGCGCTACAGGGGACGGCTACAATGAGCAGTTCTTC.

The chain couples TRBV7-9 to TRBJ2-3, with 11 bases that match TRBD1. Germline V gene lookup returns CDR1 SEHNR and CDR2 FQNEAQ (reference sequence). There are 18 residues in the CDR3. The junction had 11 bases not matched to a gene; V was cut back by 4 bases and J by 2 bases. The CDR3 spells CASSSTDWDRGFTDTQYF. The DNA for the CDR3 is TGTGCCAGCAGCTCGACCGACTGGGACAGGGGGTTCACAGATACGCAGTATTTT.

The V gene is TRBV25-1, the J gene TRBJ1-4; D ambiguous. Germline loops: CDR1 MGHDK, CDR2 SYGVNS. CDR3 length equals 16 residues. V lost 4 bases, J lost 0 bases, and 12 bases lay in between. The CDR3 is CASSGKYGATNEKLFF. In DNA form, the CDR3 reads TGTGCCAGCAGTGGAAAGTACGGGGCAACTAATGAAAAACTGTTTTTT.

The V and J genes are TRBV6-5 and TRBJ2-1; 8 nucleotides align to TRBD2. CDR1 is MNHEY and CDR2 is SVGAGI in the germline V gene. The CDR3 spans 12 residues. The CDR3 is CAASGLYNEQFF. In DNA form, the CDR3 reads TGTGCAGCTAGCGGGCTCTACAATGAGCAGTTCTTC.

This clone was recorded a few times. The chain uses TRBV25-1 and TRBJ1-4; D perhaps matches TRBD1 (5 bases). There are 15 residues in the CDR3. The V end was cut by 4 bases, the J end by 7 bases, with 16 bases between. CDR1 is MGHDK, CDR2 SYGVNS, per germline. The CDR3, as DNA: TGTGCCAGCAGTGTTTTGGCAGGGCCCCTTGAAAAACTGTTTTTT. Protein sequence: CASSVLAGPLEKLFF.

The chain is built from TRBV5-5 and TRBJ1-5; D may be TRBD1 (6 bases). Per germline, CDR1 SGHKS and CDR2 YYEKEE (reference sequence). Trimming cost V 1 base and J 0 bases, with 11 bases left between them. The length of the CDR3 is 16 residues. This CDR3 reads CASSLQGYDSNQPQHF. CDR3 in DNA: TGTGCCAGCAGCTTGCAGGGGTATGATAGCAATCAGCCCCAGCATTTT.